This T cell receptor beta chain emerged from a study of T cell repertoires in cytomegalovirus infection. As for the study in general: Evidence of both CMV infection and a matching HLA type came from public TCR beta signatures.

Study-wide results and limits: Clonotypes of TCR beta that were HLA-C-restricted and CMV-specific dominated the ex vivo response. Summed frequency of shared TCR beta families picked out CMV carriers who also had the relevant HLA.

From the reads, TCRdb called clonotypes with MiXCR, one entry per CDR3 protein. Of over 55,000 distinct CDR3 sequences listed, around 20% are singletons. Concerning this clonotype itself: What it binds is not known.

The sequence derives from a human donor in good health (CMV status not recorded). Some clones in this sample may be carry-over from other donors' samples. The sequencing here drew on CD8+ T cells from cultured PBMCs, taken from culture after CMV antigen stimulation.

The CDR3 is CASSLRGYNEQFF. The CDR3 region has the DNA TGTGCCAGCAGCCTCAGGGGGTACAATGAGCAGTTCTTC. The chain links TRBV27 to TRBJ2-1; 7 nucleotides line up with TRBD1. CDR3 length equals 13 residues. Germline V gives CDR1 MNHEY, CDR2 SMNVEV (reference sequence). V shed 6 bases, J shed 4 bases, and the junction held 3 bases outside the gene matches.